A few counts support the clone carrying this T cell receptor beta chain. What it binds is unknown. The CDR3 has 15 residues. Per the germline V gene, CDR1 is ENHRY and CDR2 is SYGVKD. The V and J ends lost 3 bases and 8 bases, in that order; junction bases with no gene match: 8. The sample belongs to a study of identical twins. Findings and limits, study-wide: In beta out-of-frame sequences, the excess sharing between twins was weaker. A partial confounding effect on zero-insertion analyses could come from invariant MAIT and iNKT cells.

In TCRdb, the 5' RACE reads were re-called with MiXCR into one record per CDR3 protein. The table includes 500,000 to 650,000 distinct CDR3 sequences, 7.1% detected once. Healthy Caucasian individuals made up all the donors. These data were likewise used in another study, on yellow fever vaccine responses in identical twins.

The TCR originated in a woman aged 18-29 years in good health. Sample: PBMCs. The genes are TRBV10-3 and TRBJ2-1, with 9 nucleotides matching TRBD2. The DNA of the CDR3 is TGTGCCATCAGTGAAGGGCGGGAGGGCCCCCATGAGCAGTTCTTC. Its translation: CAISEGREGPHEQFF.